This T cell receptor (beta chain) is from a study of cytomegalovirus exposure and HLA in healthy donors. The germline V gene has CDR1 ENHRY and CDR2 SYGVKD. Trimming removed 2 bases from V and 2 bases from J, with 19 bases in between. This CDR3 comprises 18 residues. The study ran its PCR with 60 Vbeta and 13 Jbeta primers. The data were produced by immunoSEQ multiplex PCR, yet TCRdb's version contains in-frame clones alone and is incomplete. The table lists 85,000 to 120,000 clones, around 80% of them singletons, with roughly 3.7% in the top ten. The sequencing sample was made of PBMCs. The chain recombines TRBV10-3 with TRBJ2-1; tentatively, D is TRBD1 (6 bases). The origin of this receptor is a man aged 55 to 70 in good health and CMV-seronegative. The CDR3 nucleotides read TGTGCCATCAGTGAGCGGCAGGGGAAGTTATACCCCTACAATGAGCAGTTCTTC. It translates to CAISERQGKLYPYNEQFF.